In its sample, the clone carrying this T cell receptor beta chain was seen a few times. Its antigen is undetermined. The data are from a study of T cell repertoires in cytomegalovirus infection. The CDR3 covers 18 residues. The V and J ends lost 4 bases and 3 bases respectively, with 24 bases between them. CDR1 is SGHVS, CDR2 FQNEAQ, per germline. TCRdb re-called the reads through MiXCR, storing one row per CDR3 protein. The sample holds some 130,000 distinct CDR3 sequences, roughly a third seen once. This clonotype was sampled from a human donor in good health (CMV status not recorded). Some clones in this sample may be carry-over from other donors' samples. The chain carries TRBV7-8 and TRBJ1-1; maybe TRBD1 (6 bases). The sample in question was CD8+ T cells from cultured PBMCs, obtained from culture after CMV antigen stimulation. The CDR3 protein is CASSSRGRRGGPDTEAFF. The CDR3 nucleotides read TGTGCCAGCAGCTCCCGGGGGCGAAGGGGGGGTCCGGACACTGAAGCTTTCTTT.